This TCR beta chain was captured in a study of OX40 agonist ivuxolimab in advanced cancers. TCRdb keeps only in-frame clones here, not all; method: immunoSEQ multiplex PCR. The sample carries roughly 22,000 clones, 70% to 90% recorded once. Trimming cost V 5 bases and J 8 bases; bases outside gene matches: 11. CDR1 is LGHNA and CDR2 is YSLEER in the germline V gene. This CDR3 is 15 amino acids long. This material consisted of CD4+ or CD8+ T cells sorted from blood, taken in a trial of the OX40 agonist ivuxolimab. The chain combines TRBV4-3 with TRBJ1-2; 10 bases are a match to TRBD1. This TCR derives from an adult with an advanced solid tumor such as melanoma, head and neck, liver or kidney cancer. Here the CDR3 DNA reads TGCGCCAGCAGCGACGGGACAGGGGCCTCGGACGGCTACACCTTC. This encodes CASSDGTGASDGYTF.